This is a list of T cell receptor beta chains from one sample in a study of blood T cell repertoires in COVID-19. Libraries were prepared by immunoSEQ multiplex PCR; TCRdb keeps only in-frame clonotypes and omits some of them. The sample lists 100,000 to 150,000 clones, roughly 84% occurring once. Sequencing used peripheral blood. These TCRs come from a man between 60 and 70 years old with acute or convalescent COVID-19. The CDR3 runs from the conserved cysteine through the conserved F or W. Each record gives: CDR3 protein, J gene, V gene, CDR3 length.

CDR3 protein: CASSLDRGRNQPQHF
J gene: TRBJ1-5
V gene: TRBV5-1
CDR3 length: 15

CDR3 protein: CASSLDRVRQPQHF
J gene: TRBJ1-5
V gene: TRBV6-5
CDR3 length: 14

CDR3 protein: CASSHDGLYGYTF
J gene: TRBJ1-2
V gene: TRBV3-1/TRBV3-2
CDR3 length: 13

CDR3 protein: CASSFLTGSGDTQYF
J gene: TRBJ2-3
V gene: TRBV27
CDR3 length: 15

CDR3 protein: CASSRGASGTYEQYF
J gene: TRBJ2-7
V gene: TRBV5-4
CDR3 length: 15

CDR3 protein: CSASSGRGLSDGYTF
J gene: TRBJ1-2
V gene: TRBV20-1
CDR3 length: 15

CDR3 protein: CASGHTGELFF
J gene: TRBJ2-2
V gene: TRBV12-3/TRBV12-4
CDR3 length: 11

CDR3 protein: CASSEGASTDTQYF
J gene: TRBJ2-3
V gene: TRBV6-1
CDR3 length: 14

CDR3 protein: CACRVSRELFF
J gene: TRBJ2-2
V gene: TRBV30
CDR3 length: 11

CDR3 protein: CASGTGVPYNEQFF
J gene: TRBJ2-1
V gene: TRBV27
CDR3 length: 14

CDR3 protein: CATSPRTGSGNTIYF
J gene: TRBJ1-3
V gene: TRBV15
CDR3 length: 15

CDR3 protein: CSAVAGAVSGELFF
J gene: TRBJ2-2
V gene: TRBV29-1
CDR3 length: 14

CDR3 protein: CASSEWSPNYGYTF
J gene: TRBJ1-2
V gene: TRBV6-1
CDR3 length: 14

CDR3 protein: CASSLETGVGAEAFF
J gene: TRBJ1-1
V gene: TRBV5-1
CDR3 length: 15

CDR3 protein: CASSLTGGNTEAFF
J gene: TRBJ1-1
V gene: TRBV5-1
CDR3 length: 14

CDR3 protein: CASSLDGTGYYEQYF
J gene: TRBJ2-7
V gene: TRBV5-1
CDR3 length: 15

CDR3 protein: CASSLGREPYNEQFF
J gene: TRBJ2-1
V gene: TRBV5-1
CDR3 length: 15

CDR3 protein: CASSHAGSYGYTF
J gene: TRBJ1-2
V gene: TRBV4-1
CDR3 length: 13

CDR3 protein: CASSAGGAGVYEQYF
J gene: TRBJ2-7
V gene: TRBV9
CDR3 length: 15

CDR3 protein: CASSLVGGLGYEKLFF
J gene: TRBJ1-4
V gene: TRBV11-2
CDR3 length: 16

CDR3 protein: CASSYGGPPYEQYF
J gene: TRBJ2-7
V gene: TRBV6-2/TRBV6-3
CDR3 length: 14

CDR3 protein: CASSSMTGHTDTQYF
J gene: TRBJ2-3
V gene: TRBV7-3
CDR3 length: 15

CDR3 protein: CASSPFTDTQYF
J gene: TRBJ2-3
V gene: TRBV3-1/TRBV3-2
CDR3 length: 12

CDR3 protein: CASSSNRFLDTGELFF
J gene: TRBJ2-2
V gene: TRBV7-9
CDR3 length: 16

CDR3 protein: CASSPGLSYEQYF
J gene: TRBJ2-7
V gene: TRBV19
CDR3 length: 13

CDR3 protein: CATSGRLSTDTQYF
J gene: TRBJ2-3
V gene: TRBV10-1
CDR3 length: 14

CDR3 protein: CASSTGTSYQFF
J gene: TRBJ2-1
V gene: TRBV12-3/TRBV12-4
CDR3 length: 12

CDR3 protein: CASSFQNQGELFF
J gene: TRBJ2-2
V gene: TRBV5-1
CDR3 length: 13

CDR3 protein: CASSLVDRGGGNQPQHF
J gene: TRBJ1-5
V gene: TRBV6-6
CDR3 length: 17

CDR3 protein: CASSPPATPYGYTF
J gene: TRBJ1-2
V gene: TRBV18
CDR3 length: 14

CDR3 protein: CAWRGLATGELFF
J gene: TRBJ2-2
V gene: TRBV30
CDR3 length: 13

CDR3 protein: CASSFQGLYNSPLHF
J gene: TRBJ1-6
V gene: TRBV5-6
CDR3 length: 15

CDR3 protein: CASSPKGLAGTDTQYF
J gene: TRBJ2-3
V gene: TRBV11-2
CDR3 length: 16

CDR3 protein: CASSRDISYEQYF
J gene: TRBJ2-7
V gene: TRBV6-5
CDR3 length: 13

CDR3 protein: CASGQGNYGYTF
J gene: TRBJ1-2
V gene: TRBV19
CDR3 length: 12

CDR3 protein: CASSLKRGHSNQPQHF
J gene: TRBJ1-5
V gene: TRBV5-1
CDR3 length: 16

CDR3 protein: CASSSGQGQETQYF
J gene: TRBJ2-5
V gene: TRBV5-8
CDR3 length: 14

CDR3 protein: CASSSDPTGGHGGYTF
J gene: TRBJ1-2
V gene: TRBV5-1
CDR3 length: 16

CDR3 protein: CSASSSTGTVDEQYF
J gene: TRBJ2-7
V gene: TRBV20-1
CDR3 length: 15

CDR3 protein: CAWSVQGAGTEAFF
J gene: TRBJ1-1
V gene: TRBV30
CDR3 length: 14

CDR3 protein: CSVSNRGEQYF
J gene: TRBJ2-7
V gene: TRBV29-1
CDR3 length: 11